Detailed here is one TCR beta chain. The antigen is undetermined. Germline CDR1 is KGHSH and CDR2 is LQKENI. The CDR3 covers 16 residues. Trimming took 3 bases from V and 0 from J, leaving 12 bases between them. The data were obtained in a study of OX40 agonist ivuxolimab in advanced cancers. General study findings and limits: At 0.1 to 3.0 mg/kg and by week 6, clonal expansion occurred in CD4+ and CD8+ blood T cells. Individuals who were partial responders at 0.1-3.0 mg/kg had clonal expansion that ranked among the lowest.

Sequencing used immunoSEQ multiplex PCR; TCRdb keeps in-frame clones, though not all of them. Of approximately 84,000 clones in the sample, around nine tenths were seen once. Blood specimens came from baseline, cycle 4 day 1, and cycle 7 day 1. The chain links TRBV18 to TRBJ2-1, with D hard to call. This receptor was identified in an adult with an advanced solid tumor such as melanoma, head and neck, liver or kidney cancer. Sequencing was performed on CD4+ or CD8+ T cells sorted from blood, taken in a trial of the OX40 agonist ivuxolimab. The CDR3: CASSPNMMGSYNEQFF. The CDR3 region has the DNA TGTGCCAGCTCACCCAACATGATGGGCTCCTACAATGAGCAGTTCTTC. The full variable domain, rest sourced from reference TRBV18 and TRBJ2-1, is NAGVMQNPRHLVRRRGQEARLRCSPMKGHSHVYWYRQLPEEGLKFMVYLQKENIIDESGMPKERFSAEFPKEGPSILRIQQVVRGDSAAYFCASSPNMMGSYNEQFFGPGTRLTVL.